The rows below give T cell receptor beta chains drawn from one sample of a study of T cell responses to AZD1222 COVID-19 vaccine. Using immunoSEQ multiplex PCR, the repertoire was profiled, and TCRdb retains in-frame clones only, with some absent. The repertoire holds 150,000 to 160,000 clones, with 87% as singletons. The material sequenced was peripheral blood, taken 28 days after the second AZD1222 dose. Receptors originate from an adult who received the AZD1222 COVID-19 vaccine. Both conserved end residues are part of each CDR3. A D gene is named only where the DNA matches it firmly. Clone size is given for some rows only: seen once, a few or many times, or a class if the clone is expanded.

>NA|15|TRBJ1-1|NA|TRBV5-6
CASSLRGLMNTEAFF
TGTGCCAGCAGCTTGCGGGGGCTCATGAACACTGAAGCTTTCTTT
>NA|16|TRBJ1-5|NA|TRBV27
CASSLNRQSSNQPQHF
TGTGCCAGCAGTTTAAATCGACAGTCATCCAATCAGCCCCAGCATTTT
>NA|14|TRBJ1-3|NA|TRBV30
CAGNRATPSNTIYF
TGTGCCGGAAACAGAGCAACTCCTTCAAACACCATATATTTT
>TRBD2|19|TRBJ2-3|NA|TRBV7-2
CASRLTGTSGRAMRDTQYF
TGTGCCAGCAGACTGACCGGGACTAGCGGGAGGGCCATGCGAGATACGCAGTATTTT
>NA|11|TRBJ2-5|NA|TRBV18
CASSPQETQYF
TGTGCCAGCTCACCCCAAGAGACCCAGTACTTC
>NA|16|TRBJ2-3|NA|TRBV5-4
CASSLDPSARFDTQYF
TGTGCCAGCAGCTTGGATCCCTCGGCTAGGTTCGATACGCAGTATTTT
>NA|12|TRBJ2-3|NA|TRBV3-1/TRBV3-2
CASSHQRDTQYF
TGTGCCAGCAGCCACCAGCGGGATACGCAGTATTTT
>NA|12|TRBJ2-2|NA|TRBV6-1
CASALMGRELFF
TGTGCCAGCGCCCTCATGGGTCGTGAGCTGTTTTTT
>TRBD1|13|TRBJ1-5|NA|TRBV7-8
CATGTGPNQPQHF
TGTGCAACCGGGACAGGACCAAATCAGCCCCAGCATTTT
>NA|12|TRBJ1-2|NA|TRBV28
CASSLFNYGYTF
TGTGCCAGCAGTTTATTCAACTATGGCTACACCTTC
>NA|16|TRBJ2-2|once|TRBV27
CASSSNPLVSTGELFF
TGTGCCAGCAGTTCCAACCCCTTGGTGAGCACCGGGGAGCTGTTTTTT
>NA|13|TRBJ1-5|few|TRBV19
CASSQRVNQPQHF
TGTGCCAGTAGCCAGAGGGTCAATCAGCCCCAGCATTTT
>TRBD1|15|TRBJ1-5|once|TRBV7-2
CASSPHGQGVQPQHF
TGTGCCAGCAGCCCGCACGGGCAGGGGGTTCAGCCCCAGCATTTT
>NA|14|TRBJ2-1|NA|TRBV5-1
CASSLASEYNEQFF
TGCGCCAGCAGCTTGGCTAGCGAGTACAATGAGCAGTTCTTC
>NA|11|TRBJ1-1|NA|TRBV28
CASKGLSEAFF
TGTGCCAGCAAAGGTCTTTCTGAAGCTTTCTTT
>TRBD2|16|TRBJ2-1|NA|TRBV7-3
CASSEGTSGPPREQFF
TGTGCCAGCAGCGAAGGGACTAGCGGACCGCCGCGAGAGCAGTTCTTC
>NA|14|TRBJ1-6|NA|TRBV10-3
CAISDGDKNSPLHF
TGTGCCATCAGTGACGGGGACAAAAATTCACCCCTCCACTTT
>TRBD1|17|TRBJ1-2|NA|TRBV5-4
CASSLATGAHPNYGYTF
TGTGCCAGCAGCTTGGCCACAGGGGCGCATCCCAACTATGGCTACACCTTC
>NA|15|TRBJ1-6|few|TRBV7-9
CASSTEGIKNSPLHF
TGTGCCAGCAGCACAGAGGGCATTAAAAATTCACCCCTCCACTTT
>NA|14|TRBJ1-5|NA|TRBV9
CASSVGRTNQPQHF
TGTGCCAGCAGCGTAGGACGGACTAATCAGCCCCAGCATTTT
>TRBD1|16|TRBJ1-4|NA|TRBV2
CASSEEFGTGGEKLFF
TGTGCCAGCAGTGAAGAGTTCGGGACAGGGGGTGAAAAACTGTTTTTT
>NA|15|TRBJ2-2|NA|TRBV3-1/TRBV3-2
CASSQVRENTGELFF
TGTGCCAGCAGCCAAGTCCGGGAGAACACCGGGGAGCTGTTTTTT
>TRBD1|15|TRBJ2-7|NA|TRBV5-4
CASSLPGQGSYEQYF
TGTGCCAGCAGCTTGCCGGGACAGGGAAGCTACGAGCAGTACTTC
>TRBD1|17|TRBJ2-6|NA|TRBV19
CASSKGQGVAGANVLTF
TGTGCCAGTAGTAAGGGACAGGGAGTTGCTGGGGCCAACGTCCTGACTTTC
>TRBD1|16|TRBJ1-2|NA|TRBV4-3
CASSHEIGTANYGYTF
TGCGCCAGCAGCCACGAAATTGGGACAGCTAACTATGGCTACACCTTC
>NA|17|TRBJ1-1|few|TRBV19
CASSIDLISGMNTEAFF
TGTGCCAGTAGTATAGATCTTATATCGGGAATGAACACTGAAGCTTTCTTT
>NA|13|TRBJ1-1|NA|TRBV12-3/TRBV12-4
CASSVALNTEAFF
TGTGCCAGCAGTGTTGCCCTGAACACTGAAGCTTTCTTT
>NA|12|TRBJ1-5|NA|TRBV4-2
CASSLRDQPQHF
TGTGCCAGCAGCCTTCGGGATCAGCCCCAGCATTTT
>NA|15|TRBJ1-2|NA|TRBV7-2
CASSLVSSGTNGYTF
TGTGCCAGCAGCTTAGTAAGTTCGGGGACGAATGGCTACACCTTC
>TRBD1|14|TRBJ1-5|NA|TRBV7-8
CASSNGQGAQPQHF
TGTGCCAGCAGCAACGGACAGGGGGCTCAGCCCCAGCATTTT
>NA|13|TRBJ2-4|NA|TRBV3-1/TRBV3-2
CASSQGWLGIQYF
TGTGCCAGCAGCCAAGGATGGCTTGGGATTCAGTACTTC
>TRBD2|14|TRBJ2-7|NA|TRBV11-3
CASSVRLAAYEQYF
TGTGCCAGCAGCGTACGACTAGCGGCCTACGAGCAGTACTTC
>NA|15|TRBJ2-1|NA|TRBV7-9
CASSLVVSGVNEQFF
TGTGCCAGCAGCTTAGTAGTTAGCGGCGTCAATGAGCAGTTCTTC
>NA|13|TRBJ1-1|NA|TRBV28
CASSSPGDTEAFF
TGTGCCAGCAGTTCTCCAGGGGACACTGAAGCTTTCTTT
>TRBD1|14|TRBJ2-7|NA|TRBV5-1
CASSRTGGNYEQYF
TGCGCCAGCAGCCGTACAGGGGGTAACTACGAGCAGTACTTC
>NA|15|TRBJ1-4|NA|TRBV21-1
CASSYRDRANEKLFF
TGTGCCAGCAGCTACCGGGACAGAGCTAATGAAAAACTGTTTTTT
>TRBD2|13|TRBJ2-1|NA|TRBV7-9
CASSRGGYNEQFF
TGTGCCAGCAGCCGGGGGGGTTACAATGAGCAGTTCTTC
>NA|16|TRBJ1-1|NA|TRBV3-1/TRBV3-2
CASSRLSTVVGTEAFF
TGTGCCAGCAGCCGCCTATCGACGGTCGTCGGCACTGAAGCTTTCTTT
>NA|13|TRBJ1-1|NA|TRBV6-5
CASIIGWNTEAFF
TGTGCCAGCATAATCGGGTGGAACACTGAAGCTTTCTTT
>TRBD1|17|TRBJ2-5|NA|TRBV7-8
CASSFPRTGQQQETQYF
TGTGCCAGCAGCTTTCCAAGGACAGGGCAGCAACAAGAGACCCAGTACTTC
>NA|19|TRBJ2-1|NA|TRBV15
CATSRERSSDAGDYNEQFF
TGTGCCACCAGCAGAGAGCGGTCTTCGGACGCGGGTGATTACAATGAGCAGTTCTTC
>NA|13|TRBJ1-3|NA|TRBV9
CASSVASGNTIYF
TGTGCCAGCAGCGTAGCGTCTGGAAACACCATATATTTT
>NA|15|TRBJ1-3|NA|TRBV9
CASSVGAPPGNTIYF
TGTGCCAGCAGCGTAGGGGCCCCTCCTGGAAACACCATATATTTT
>TRBD1|14|TRBJ1-6|NA|TRBV28
CASSSGQVNSPLHF
TGTGCCAGCAGTTCCGGACAGGTTAATTCACCCCTCCACTTT
>NA|15|TRBJ1-4|NA|TRBV30
CAWSALDGANEKLFF
TGTGCCTGGAGTGCCTTGGACGGAGCTAATGAAAAACTGTTTTTT
>TRBD1|13|TRBJ1-2|NA|TRBV6-5
CASRTDREGGYTF
TGTGCCAGCAGAACTGACAGGGAAGGCGGCTACACCTTC
>NA|13|TRBJ1-1|once|TRBV7-3
CASSLRENTEAFF
TGTGCCAGCAGCTTAAGGGAGAACACTGAAGCTTTCTTT
>TRBD1|14|TRBJ2-7|NA|TRBV4-3
CASSQDARGREQYF
TGCGCCAGCAGCCAAGATGCAAGGGGGCGGGAGCAGTACTTC
>NA|17|TRBJ1-5|NA|TRBV18
CASSPIRVVGSNQPQHF
TGTGCCAGCTCACCTATTAGGGTTGTGGGGAGCAATCAGCCCCAGCATTTT
>NA|15|TRBJ1-4|NA|TRBV2
CASSEPQGKDEKLFF
TGTGCCAGCAGTGAACCCCAGGGTAAAGATGAAAAACTGTTTTTT